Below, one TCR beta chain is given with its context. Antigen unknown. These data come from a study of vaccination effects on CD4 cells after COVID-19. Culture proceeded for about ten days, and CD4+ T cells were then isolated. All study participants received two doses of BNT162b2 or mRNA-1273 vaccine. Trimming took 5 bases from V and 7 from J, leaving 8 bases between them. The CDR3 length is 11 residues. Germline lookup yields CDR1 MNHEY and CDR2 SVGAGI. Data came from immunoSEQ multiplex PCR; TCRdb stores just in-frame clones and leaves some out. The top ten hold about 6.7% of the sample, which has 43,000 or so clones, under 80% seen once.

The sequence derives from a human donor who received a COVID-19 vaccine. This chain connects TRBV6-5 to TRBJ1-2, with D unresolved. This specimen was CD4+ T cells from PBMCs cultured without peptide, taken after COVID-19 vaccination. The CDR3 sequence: CASSNGVGYTF. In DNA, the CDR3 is TGTGCCAGCAGTAATGGGGTTGGCTACACCTTC.